The 7 T cell receptor beta chains below were found in one sample sequenced in a study of ipilimumab plus nivolumab after autologous stem cell transplantation. Clones were read by immunoSEQ multiplex PCR, and TCRdb kept only the in-frame ones, dropping some. The sample holds over 35,000 clones, around 93% seen once. Sequenced here: PBMCs, sampled in a trial of ipilimumab plus nivolumab as post-transplant consolidation. These receptors originate from a male donor with multiple myeloma.

This clone has a single count. This chain uses TRBV5-6 with TRBJ2-6; D is uncertain. The V end was cut by 1 base, the J end by 5 bases, with 10 bases between. The CDR3 loop spans 15 amino acids. The germline V gene has CDR1 SGHDT and CDR2 YYEEEE. The CDR3 DNA is TGTGCCAGCAGCTTGATCATAGTTCGGGCCAACGTCCTGACTTTC. Protein: CASSLIIVRANVLTF.

This chain uses TRBV7-2 with TRBJ2-2; D call uncertain. This CDR3 region has 13 residues. With 5 bases removed from V and 6 bases from J, the gap between germline ends came to 10 bases. Germline V gene data show CDR1 as SGHTA and CDR2 as FQGNSA. CDR3 nucleotide sequence: TGTGCCAGCAGCCTCCAGTTAGCCGGGGAGCTGTTTTTT. Its translation: CASSLQLAGELFF.

This rearrangement joins TRBV6-6 to TRBJ2-1; 7 positions agree with TRBD1. Unmatched junction bases numbered 5, after V lost 7 bases and J lost 8 bases. This CDR3 spans 12 amino acids. Germline V CDR1 and CDR2: MNHNY, SVGAGI (reference sequence). The CDR3 DNA follows: TGTGCCAGCACTCAAACAGGGGATGAGCAGTTCTTC. As protein: CASTQTGDEQFF.

The chain has TRBV18 and TRBJ1-2, with D tentatively TRBD1 (5 bases). V shed 2 bases and J shed 4 bases, with 14 bases lying between them. The CDR3 totals 15 residues. Germline V gene sequence: CDR1 KGHSH, CDR2 LQKENI. CDR3 amino acids: CASSPDHRRGYGYTF. The CDR3 region has the DNA TGTGCCAGCTCACCAGACCACAGGCGGGGCTATGGCTACACCTTC.

The J gene is TRBJ1-3, the V gene TRBV19, with a tentative D call TRBD1 (5 bases). Germline V gene data show CDR1 as LNHDA and CDR2 as SQIVND (reference sequence). The V end was cut by 5 bases, the J end by 2 bases, with 7 bases between. The CDR3 consists of 13 residues. Written as DNA, the CDR3 is TGTGCCAGTAGTGTAGGGGCTGGAAACACCATATATTTT. Translation: CASSVGAGNTIYF.

The gene calls are TRBV7-2 and TRBJ2-3, with 10 bases lining up with TRBD2. V shed 5 bases and J 0 bases; nucleotides not matched to a gene: 5. CDR1 and CDR2 from the germline V gene are SGHTA and FQGNSA. The CDR3 is 16 amino acids. The CDR3 here is CASSQKTSGSTDTQYF. The CDR3 nucleotides are TGTGCCAGCAGCCAGAAGACTAGCGGGAGCACAGATACGCAGTATTTT. Filled out from reference TRBV7-2 and TRBJ2-3, the complete variable domain reads GAGVSQSPSNKVTEKGKDVELRCDPISGHTALYWYRQSLGQGLEFLIYFQGNSAPDKSGLPSDRFSAERTGGSVSTLTIQRTQQEDSAVYLCASSQKTSGSTDTQYFGPGTRLTVL.

The chain joins TRBV28 to TRBJ1-3; no reliable D call. Germline V gene sequence: CDR1 MDHEN, CDR2 SYDVKM. The CDR3 spans 15 residues. V lost 3 bases to trimming and J lost 0 bases, with 9 bases between them. The chain's CDR3 is CASSLSLFSGNTIYF. DNA of the CDR3: TGTGCCAGCAGTTTGTCTCTATTCTCTGGAAACACCATATATTTT.